A single T cell receptor (beta chain) is shown here with its context. Antigen unknown. This specimen comes from a study of cytomegalovirus exposure and HLA in healthy donors. Whole-study results and caveats: Clonal expansion was found to be greater in HLA-associated TCR beta chains than in equally common others in a later analysis. Rarity marked most TCR sequences, yet some public TCRs occurred in many donors.

The PCR had 60 Vbeta and 13 Jbeta primers. TCRdb's copy holds only in-frame clones and misses some; the assay was immunoSEQ multiplex PCR. Of 120,000 or so clones detected, over 75% appear once; the ten largest clones hold about 3.7%. Those who donated were healthy bone marrow donors. The specimen was PBMCs. The receptor's source is a human donor in good health.

The CDR3 coding sequence is TGTGCCAGCAGTCGCGGGCAAGATCAGCCCCAGCATTTT. Its translation is CASSRGQDQPQHF. The chain has TRBV6-5 and TRBJ1-5; D gene unclear. The CDR3 runs to 13 residues. V dropped 5 bases and J dropped 5 bases, with 10 bases sitting between them. Germline loops: CDR1 MNHEY, CDR2 SVGAGI.